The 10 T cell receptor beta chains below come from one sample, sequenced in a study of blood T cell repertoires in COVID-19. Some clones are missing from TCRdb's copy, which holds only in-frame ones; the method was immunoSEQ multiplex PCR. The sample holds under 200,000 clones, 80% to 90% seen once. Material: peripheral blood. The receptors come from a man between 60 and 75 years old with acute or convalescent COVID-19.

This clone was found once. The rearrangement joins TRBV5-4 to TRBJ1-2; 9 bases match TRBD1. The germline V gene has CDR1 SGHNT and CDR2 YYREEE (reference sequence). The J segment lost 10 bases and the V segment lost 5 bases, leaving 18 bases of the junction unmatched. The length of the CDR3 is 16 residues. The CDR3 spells CASRKGGPGTGLNYTF. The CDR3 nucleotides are TGTGCCAGCAGGAAAGGCGGTCCCGGGACAGGGCTTAACTACACCTTC.

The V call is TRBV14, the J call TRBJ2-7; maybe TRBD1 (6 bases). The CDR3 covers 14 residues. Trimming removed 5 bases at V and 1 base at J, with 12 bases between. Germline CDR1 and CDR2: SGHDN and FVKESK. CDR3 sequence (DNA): TGTGCCAGCAGCAATAGGGGGAGATCCTACGAGCAGTACTTC. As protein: CASSNRGRSYEQYF.

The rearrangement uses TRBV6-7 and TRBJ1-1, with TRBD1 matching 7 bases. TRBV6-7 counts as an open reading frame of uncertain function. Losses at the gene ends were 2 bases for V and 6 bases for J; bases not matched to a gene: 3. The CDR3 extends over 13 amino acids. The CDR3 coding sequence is TGTGCCAGCAGTTACCCCGACAGGGCTGAAGCTTTCTTT. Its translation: CASSYPDRAEAFF.

CDR3 sequence: CASRPTRGQGGQPQHF. CDR3 DNA sequence: TGTGCCAGCAGACCGACTCGGGGACAGGGAGGTCAGCCCCAGCATTTT. This chain joins TRBV28 and TRBJ1-5; 9 nucleotides line up with TRBD1. Germline assignment: CDR1 MDHEN and CDR2 SYDVKM. J was trimmed by 6 bases and V by 6 bases; bases with no gene match: 12. This CDR3 is built from 16 residues.

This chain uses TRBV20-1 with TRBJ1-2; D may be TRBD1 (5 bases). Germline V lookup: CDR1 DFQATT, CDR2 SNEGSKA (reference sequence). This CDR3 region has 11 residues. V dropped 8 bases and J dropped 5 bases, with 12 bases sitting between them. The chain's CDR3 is CSLDTVYGYTF. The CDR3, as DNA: TGCAGTCTGGACACTGTATATGGCTACACCTTC.

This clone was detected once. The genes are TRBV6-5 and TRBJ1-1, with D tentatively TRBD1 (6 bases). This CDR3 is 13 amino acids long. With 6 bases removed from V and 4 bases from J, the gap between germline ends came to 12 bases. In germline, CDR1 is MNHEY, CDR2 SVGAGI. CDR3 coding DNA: TGTGCCAGCAGCATGACAGGTTTCACTGAAGCTTTCTTT. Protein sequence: CASSMTGFTEAFF.

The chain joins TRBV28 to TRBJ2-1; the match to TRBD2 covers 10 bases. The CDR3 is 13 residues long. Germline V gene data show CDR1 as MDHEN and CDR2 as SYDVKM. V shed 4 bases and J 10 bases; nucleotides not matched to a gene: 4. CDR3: CASSSRTSGEQFF. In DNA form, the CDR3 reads TGTGCCAGCAGTTCCAGGACTAGCGGCGAGCAGTTCTTC.

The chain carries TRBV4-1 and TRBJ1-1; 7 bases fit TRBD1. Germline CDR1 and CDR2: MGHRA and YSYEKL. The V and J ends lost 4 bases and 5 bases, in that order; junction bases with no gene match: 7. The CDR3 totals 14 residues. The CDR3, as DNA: TGCGCCAGCAGCCGACAGGGCCAGATAACTGAAGCTTTCTTT. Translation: CASSRQGQITEAFF.

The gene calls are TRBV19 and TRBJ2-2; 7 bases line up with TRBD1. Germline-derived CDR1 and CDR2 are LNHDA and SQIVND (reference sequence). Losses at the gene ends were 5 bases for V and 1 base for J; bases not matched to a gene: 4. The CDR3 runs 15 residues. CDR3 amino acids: CASSRQGLNTGELFF. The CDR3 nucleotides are TGTGCCAGTAGTCGACAGGGCTTGAACACCGGGGAGCTGTTTTTT.

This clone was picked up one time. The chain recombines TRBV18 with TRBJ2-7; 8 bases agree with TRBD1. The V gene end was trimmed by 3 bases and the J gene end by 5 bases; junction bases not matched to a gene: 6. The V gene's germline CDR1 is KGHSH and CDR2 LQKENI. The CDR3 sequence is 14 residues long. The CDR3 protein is CASSPRTGSDEQYF. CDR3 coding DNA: TGTGCCAGCTCACCGAGGACAGGGTCGGACGAGCAGTACTTC.